The subject of this entry is one TCR beta chain. Its binding antigen is unknown. The input lacks base qualities; no much larger clone sits a single base away. Using the deep immunoSEQ assay, multiplex PCR amplified TCR CDR3 regions from genomic DNA. Extracted genomic DNA from each cell subset was distributed evenly across all wells of several immunoSEQ 96-well plates, and each plate was treated as a replicate. Each replicate PCR for sorted subsets received approximately 200 ng genomic DNA, equal to about 30,000 T cell genomes. Purified libraries were measured with a Qubit 3.0 fluorometer, size-checked on a Bioanalyzer 2100, and measured again with the KAPA Library Quantification kit. Every immunoSEQ 96-well plate was sequenced on a dedicated single-read 150-cycle Illumina NextSeq 550 flow cell. The source study handled its data this way. The immunoSEQ output contained only junctional sequences without quality scores, so filtering could not match that applied to full-length reads. To assign V/J genes and CDR3, sequences were annotated using PyIR, a Python wrapper for IgBLAST v1.9, with IMGT germline references. Reads were removed for weak V/J assignments (E-value above 1e-6), missing CDR3, stop codons, out-of-frame junctions, or ambiguous translated residues. V3J clonotypes were defined as sequences sharing an identical inferred V gene, J gene, and CDR3 amino acid sequence. Percentage overlap between repertoires was calculated by dividing the number of shared unique clonotypes by the size of the smaller repertoire. RTK rarefaction, the Chao1 estimator, and Recon v2.1 estimates of unobserved clonotypes were used to assess repertoire richness. Generation probabilities were computed with OLGA for all TCRbeta clonotypes obtained by the gDNA method from several donors. The table comes from immuneACCESS by way of TCRdb, which keeps in-frame sequences with V and J called. Part of the clones is missing from these tables; in studies checked, under half for an unresolved V gene and the rest for unknown reasons. V and J calls and clone size follow that table, whereas D and trimming were derived from the DNA. This sample gives 180,000 or so clones in total; 85% to 95% of them show up just once. The top ten constitute 0.067% of the sample.

Sequences SGHTA (CDR1) and FQGNSA (CDR2) are obtained from the germline V gene. The V and J ends are trimmed by 3 bases and 4 bases, leaving 10 bases between them. Spanning cysteine to phenylalanine, the CDR3 consists of 13 amino acids. The CDR3 DNA has 39 bases and is translated from base 1. Donors were healthy HIV-negative adults with no recently reported acute infections or vaccinations. Only Caucasian adults living in Nashville, Tennessee, USA were represented among the donors. Magnetic negative selection was used to enrich CD4+ T cells, after which naive cells were positively selected on CD45RA and the negative fraction became the memory subset. After blood collection by leukapheresis, PBMCs were isolated using Ficoll-Histopaque density gradient centrifugation and then cryopreserved in the vapor phase of liquid nitrogen. Analytical flow cytometry was used to check the purity and quantity of every magnetically sorted T cell population. Genomic DNA was isolated from each sorted fraction and quantified by UV absorbance on a Nanodrop 2000c.

This specimen comes from a study of shared clonotypes between healthy human individuals (TCRdb year 2020). For context, the study as a whole: Three men and a couple of women, aged 18 to 49 years, made up the cohort. The study deeply sequenced blood TCR repertoires of about 5 healthy adults to estimate repertoire size and the extent of clonotype sharing between individuals. Each donor's leukapheresis produced roughly between roughly 0.94 and 9.5 billion PBMCs. For each donor, CD4 naive and CD4 memory were each given three plates, CD8 naive was given two plates, and CD8 memory was given one plate. Libraries were prepared and TCR repertoires were sequenced by different laboratories using diverse techniques, in order to increase sequencing depth and limit assay-specific biases. What the research found in general, with its limitations: Because the study included a small number of donors, the genetic and exposure-history diversity represented was limited. Even with the large sequencing depth, rarefaction of the sorted-subset datasets indicated that sequencing was incomplete. Naive subsets generally had larger estimated clonotype richness than memory subsets did. When a few donors were compared, the shared fraction of clonotypes was about 5.4% for naive CD4, over 3% for naive CD8, 2% to 2.5% for memory CD4, and 0.3% to 0.5% for memory CD8. Compared with non-shared clonotypes, clonotypes shared by all four sorted-subset donors had higher generation probabilities. Sampling was limited to blood, and TCR repertoires in tissue likely differ from TCR repertoires in blood. Pairwise subsampling led to the expectation that sequencing depth would affect the degree of clonotype sharing among donors.

Sequencing was carried out using naive CD4+ T cells sorted from blood. The cell subset or site label of this sample denotes: CD45RA+ positively selected. The V and J segments used are TRBV7-2 and TRBJ2-7; the D gene is perhaps TRBD1, from 5 matching bases. The clonotype was recovered from a woman between 25 and 40 years old in good health. The bases read TGTGCCAGCAGCTTCCTAAGACAGTACGAGCAGTACTTC. The resulting protein is CASSFLRQYEQYF.